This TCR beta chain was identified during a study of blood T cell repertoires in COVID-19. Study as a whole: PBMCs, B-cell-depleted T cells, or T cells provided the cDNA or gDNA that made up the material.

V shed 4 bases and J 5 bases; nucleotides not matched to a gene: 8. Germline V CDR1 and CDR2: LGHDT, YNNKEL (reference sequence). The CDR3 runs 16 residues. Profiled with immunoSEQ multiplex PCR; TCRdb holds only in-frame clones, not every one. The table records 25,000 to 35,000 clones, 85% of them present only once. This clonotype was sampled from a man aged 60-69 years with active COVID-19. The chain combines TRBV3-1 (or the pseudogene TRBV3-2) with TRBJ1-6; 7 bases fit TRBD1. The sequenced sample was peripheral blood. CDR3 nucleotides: TGTGCCAGCAGCCCCAGACAGGGTTGGGATAATTCACCCCTCCACTTT. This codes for CASSPRQGWDNSPLHF.